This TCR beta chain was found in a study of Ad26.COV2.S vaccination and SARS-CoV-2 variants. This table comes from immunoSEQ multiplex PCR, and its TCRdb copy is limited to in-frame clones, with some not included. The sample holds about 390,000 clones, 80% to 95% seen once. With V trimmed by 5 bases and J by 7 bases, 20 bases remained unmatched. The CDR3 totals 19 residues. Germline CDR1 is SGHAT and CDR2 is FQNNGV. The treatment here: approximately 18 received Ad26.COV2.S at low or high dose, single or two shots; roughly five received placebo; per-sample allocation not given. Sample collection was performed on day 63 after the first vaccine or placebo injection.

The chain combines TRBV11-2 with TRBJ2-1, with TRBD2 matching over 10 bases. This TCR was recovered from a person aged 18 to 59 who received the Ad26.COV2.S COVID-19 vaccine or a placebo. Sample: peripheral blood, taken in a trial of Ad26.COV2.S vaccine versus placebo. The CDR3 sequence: CASSPILGNLAGARNEQFF. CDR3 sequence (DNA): TGTGCCAGCAGCCCAATTCTAGGAAACCTAGCGGGGGCACGAAATGAGCAGTTCTTC.